This T cell receptor (beta chain) was identified in a study of T cells after yellow fever vaccination. Study conclusions and caveats: Some clonotypes were seen in both the CD4 and the CD8 compartments. These made up a small share and likely arose from convergent recombination. Subsequent booster samples again held most clones from primary vaccination (around 96% CD4, about 85% CD8).

V shed 6 bases and J 1 base; nucleotides not matched to a gene: 9. The CDR3 contains 15 residues. The germline V gene has CDR1 DFQATT and CDR2 SNEGSKA (reference sequence). For TCR, cDNA came from 5'RACE template switching, which added a universal primer site and UMIs. Each CDR3 protein is one row after TCRdb ran MiXCR on the 5' RACE reads. The data hold some 550,000 distinct CDR3 sequences, with less than 20% observed a single time. This clonotype was seen more than once but under ten times. Antigen unknown. V gene TRBV20-1 combines with J gene TRBJ2-1, with 7 bases fitting TRBD2. The sample consisted of PBMCs, taken 15 days after the yellow fever booster vaccination. The receptor was isolated from a man younger than 45 who received the YFV17D yellow fever vaccine. Written as DNA, the CDR3 is TGCAGTGCCCCGCAGCCTAGCGGATCCTACAATGAGCAGTTCTTC. It codes for CSAPQPSGSYNEQFF.